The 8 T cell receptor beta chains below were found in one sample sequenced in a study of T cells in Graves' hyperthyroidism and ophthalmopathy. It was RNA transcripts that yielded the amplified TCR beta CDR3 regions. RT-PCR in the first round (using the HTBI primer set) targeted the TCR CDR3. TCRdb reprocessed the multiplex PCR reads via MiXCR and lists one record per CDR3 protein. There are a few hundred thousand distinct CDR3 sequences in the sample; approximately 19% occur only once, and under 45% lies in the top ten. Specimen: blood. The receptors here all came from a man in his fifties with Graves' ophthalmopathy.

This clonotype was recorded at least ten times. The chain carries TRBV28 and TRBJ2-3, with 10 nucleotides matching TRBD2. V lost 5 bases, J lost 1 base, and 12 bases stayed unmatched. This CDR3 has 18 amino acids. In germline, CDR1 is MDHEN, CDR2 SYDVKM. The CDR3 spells CASSRQLAGSARTDTQYF. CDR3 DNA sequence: TGTGCCAGCAGTAGGCAACTAGCGGGATCCGCCCGCACAGATACGCAGTATTTT.

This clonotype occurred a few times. The chain's CDR3 is CASSGLGTLGHTF. The CDR3 coding sequence is TGTGCCAGCAGTGGCCTCGGGACACTGGGCCACACCTTC. The chain employs TRBV2 and TRBJ1-2; D perhaps matches TRBD1 (6 bases). The CDR3 has 13 residues. V shed 4 bases and J shed 12 bases, with 18 bases lying between them. Germline V CDR1 and CDR2: SNHLY, FYNNEI.

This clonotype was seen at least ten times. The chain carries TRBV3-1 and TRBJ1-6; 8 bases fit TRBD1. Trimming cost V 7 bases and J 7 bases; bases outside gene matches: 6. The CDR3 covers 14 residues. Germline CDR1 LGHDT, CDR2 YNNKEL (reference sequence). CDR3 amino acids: CASKTGVENSPLHF. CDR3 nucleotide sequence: TGTGCCAGCAAGACAGGGGTGGAAAATTCACCCCTCCACTTT.

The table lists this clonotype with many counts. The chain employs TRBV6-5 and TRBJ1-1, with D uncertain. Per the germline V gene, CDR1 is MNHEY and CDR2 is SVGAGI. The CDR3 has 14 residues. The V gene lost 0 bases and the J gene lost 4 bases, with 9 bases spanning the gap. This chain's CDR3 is CASSYSFGGTEAFF. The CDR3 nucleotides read TGTGCCAGCAGTTACTCTTTTGGAGGCACTGAAGCTTTCTTT.

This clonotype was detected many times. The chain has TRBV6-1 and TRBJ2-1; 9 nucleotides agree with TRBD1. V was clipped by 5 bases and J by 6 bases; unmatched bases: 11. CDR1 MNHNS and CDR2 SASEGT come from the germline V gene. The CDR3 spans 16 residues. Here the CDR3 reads CASSSRDRAPGNEQFF. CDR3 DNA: TGTGCCAGCAGTTCTCGGGACAGGGCCCCCGGCAATGAGCAGTTCTTC.

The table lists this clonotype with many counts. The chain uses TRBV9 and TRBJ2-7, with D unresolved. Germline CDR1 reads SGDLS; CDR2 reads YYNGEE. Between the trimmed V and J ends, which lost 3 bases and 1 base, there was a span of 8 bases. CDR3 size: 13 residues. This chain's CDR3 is CASSASGSYEQYF. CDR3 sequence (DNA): TGTGCCAGCAGCGCCTCAGGATCCTACGAGCAGTACTTC.

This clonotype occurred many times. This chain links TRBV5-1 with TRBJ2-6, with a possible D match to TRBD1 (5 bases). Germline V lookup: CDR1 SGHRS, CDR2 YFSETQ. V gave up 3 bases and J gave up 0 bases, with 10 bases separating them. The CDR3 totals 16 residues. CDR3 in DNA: TGCGCCAGCAGCTCCACAGGTTCCTCTGGGGCCAACGTCCTGACTTTC. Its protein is CASSSTGSSGANVLTF.

This CDR3 is CASSQSTGNASPLHF. CDR3 in DNA: TGCGCCAGCAGCCAAAGTACAGGCAACGCTTCACCCCTCCACTTT. The rearrangement joins TRBV4-1 to TRBJ1-6; perhaps TRBD1 as D (5 bases). V gave up 2 bases and J gave up 9 bases, with 14 bases separating them. Germline V gene sequence: CDR1 MGHRA, CDR2 YSYEKL. The CDR3 is 15 amino acids.